This entry lists 12 T cell receptor beta chains sequenced from one sample in a study of CD8+CD57+ T cells in acquired aplastic anemia. Genomic DNA served as template for TCR beta VDJ and CDR3 profiling. TCRdb re-derived calls from the reads in MiXCR, one entry per CDR3 protein. The sample lists about 170,000 distinct CDR3 sequences; 50% to 75% were seen once. Sequenced sample: sorted CD4+, CD8+, or CD8+CD57+ T cells (not recorded which) from PBMCs. The source of these receptors is a human donor in good health.

This clonotype was picked up many times. J is TRBJ2-7 and V is TRBV7-9; a possible D gene is TRBD2 (6 bases). V lost 1 base to trimming and J lost 5 bases, with 12 bases between them. Looked up from germline, CDR1 is SEHNR and CDR2 is FQNEAQ (reference sequence). CDR3 size: 14 residues. CDR3 region: CASSLGLGAHEQYF. The CDR3 bases are TGTGCCAGCAGCTTAGGACTAGGAGCCCACGAGCAGTACTTC.

The chain couples TRBV2 to TRBJ1-2; no definite D call. CDR1 and CDR2 from the germline V gene are SNHLY and FYNNEI. The CDR3 length is 15 residues. V was clipped by 1 base and J by 4 bases, with 13 bases between them. CDR3 in amino acids: CASSEDGSVSYGYTF. As DNA, the CDR3 is TGTGCCAGCAGTGAAGATGGTTCGGTGTCCTATGGCTACACCTTC.

The chain has TRBV11-2 and TRBJ2-7, with D possibly being TRBD2 (5 bases). Germline V gene lookup returns CDR1 SGHAT and CDR2 FQNNGV. CDR3 length: 12 residues. With 6 bases removed from V and 2 bases from J, the gap between germline ends came to 8 bases. The CDR3 sequence: CASRRAAYEQYF. As DNA, the CDR3 is TGTGCCAGCAGGAGGGCCGCCTACGAGCAGTACTTC.

This clonotype showed up many times. The gene calls are TRBV12-3 or TRBV12-4 and TRBJ2-7, with D maybe TRBD1 (5 bases). Trimming shortened V by 5 bases and J by 3 bases, and 8 bases separated the two germline ends. The CDR3 has 12 residues. DNA of the CDR3: TGTGCCAGCAGTGACAGTCACTACGAGCAGTACTTC. It yields the protein CASSDSHYEQYF.

In regard to this clonotype: Germline and junction disagree at one end, which may indicate a read error. The gene calls are TRBV10-3 and TRBJ2-3; D is possibly TRBD2 (5 bases). The germline gives CDR1 ENHRY, CDR2 SYGVKD. CDR3 size: 13 residues. The CDR3 nucleotides read TGTGCCAGCAGTTCTAGCAATCCGTATACGCAGTATTTT. Protein: CASSSSNPYTQYF.

Only a few counts were recorded for this clonotype. Without the conserved terminal phenylalanine or tryptophan, this CDR3 likely stems from a read error. The rearrangement links TRBV20-1 to TRBJ1-5; D gene uncertain. Germline V gene lookup returns CDR1 DFQATT and CDR2 SNEGSKA (reference sequence). CDR3 size: 14 residues. V lost 2 bases, J lost 1 base, and 9 bases lay in between. Here the CDR3 reads CSARLELSNQPQHL. The CDR3, as DNA: TGCAGTGCTAGACTTGAGCTAAGCAATCAGCCCCAGCATCTT.

The chain uses TRBV20-1 and TRBJ2-7, with 7 bases lining up with TRBD1. V dropped 0 bases and J dropped 3; count of bases not matched to a gene: 5. The CDR3 consists of 14 residues. Germline V gene sequence: CDR1 DFQATT, CDR2 SNEGSKA (reference sequence). The CDR3 reads CSARDPGTDYEQYV. CDR3 DNA sequence: TGCAGTGCTAGAGATCCGGGGACAGACTACGAGCAGTACGTC.

This clonotype was seen a few times. V gene TRBV15 combines with J gene TRBJ2-5; possibly TRBD1 for D (5 bases). Germline values: CDR1 LNHNV, CDR2 YYDKDF (reference sequence). The CDR3 loop spans 16 amino acids. The V end lost 0 bases, the J end lost 4 bases, and 15 bases lay between the germline ends. CDR3 in amino acids: CATSRDQEGVGETQYF. In nucleotides, the CDR3 is TGTGCCACCAGCAGAGATCAGGAAGGGGTGGGAGAGACCCAGTACTTC.

The chain combines TRBV7-2 with TRBJ1-1; TRBD1 is a possible D gene (6 bases). Trimming left V 1 base short and J 10 bases short, with 19 bases between. The CDR3 extends over 15 amino acids. Germline V gene sequence: CDR1 SGHTA, CDR2 FQGNSA. CDR3 sequence reads: CASSLVGPLGHGAFF. In DNA form, the CDR3 reads TGTGCCAGCAGCTTAGTGGGGCCTTTGGGACATGGAGCTTTCTTT.

Comment on this clonotype: One end of the junction does not line up with germline, which may come from a read error. This chain connects TRBV4-1 to TRBJ1-6; D perhaps matches TRBD1 (5 bases). The CDR3 is made up of 15 amino acids. Germline V gene lookup returns CDR1 MGHRA and CDR2 YSYEKL. The CDR3 sequence: CASSQDGAPGDEQYF. Here the CDR3 DNA reads TGCGCCAGCAGCCAAGATGGAGCCCCGGGGGACGAGCAGTACTTT.

V usage is TRBV5-1 and J usage is TRBJ1-5; D is unresolved. The CDR3 is 13 residues long. Between the trimmed V and J ends, which lost 4 bases and 4 bases, there was a span of 9 bases. Per the germline V gene, CDR1 is SGHRS and CDR2 is YFSETQ. DNA for the CDR3: TGCGCCAGCAGCCAAGCCCATAATCAGCCCCAGCATTTT. Translated, it gives CASSQAHNQPQHF.

This chain links TRBV4-3 with TRBJ1-6, with a tentative D call TRBD1 (5 bases). The V end was cut by 5 bases, the J end by 5 bases, with 16 bases between. This CDR3 is 16 amino acids long. Germline values: CDR1 LGHNA, CDR2 YSLEER. The CDR3 region has the DNA TGCGCCAGCAGCGAAGGGGTCGGCCGCGATAATTCACCCCTCCACTTT. Its protein product is CASSEGVGRDNSPLHF.